This TCR beta chain was recovered during a study of T cell responses to AZD1222 COVID-19 vaccine. This clone showed up just once. Its target is unknown. General observations from the study: Donors were mostly white British, more females; clonal diversity possibly underestimated.

Produced via immunoSEQ multiplex PCR; TCRdb's table is partial and in-frame only. This sample has roughly 100,000 clones, with 75% to 90% found just once. The J segment lost 3 bases and the V segment lost 5 bases, leaving 7 bases of the junction unmatched. The length of the CDR3 is 17 residues. Germline CDR1 SGHVS, CDR2 FNYEAQ. The sequence was obtained from an adult in good health. The starting material was peripheral blood, obtained on day 0 of AZD1222 vaccination. The genes are TRBV7-6 and TRBJ2-7; 16 bases align to TRBD2. The CDR3 bases are TGTGCCAGCAGCCCCCGGGGACTAGCGGGAGGGAACTACGAGCAGTACTTC. Translation gives CASSPRGLAGGNYEQYF.